This is a list of T cell receptor beta chains from one sample in a study of identical twins. TCRdb fed the 5' RACE reads into MiXCR, producing one record per CDR3 protein. The data contain some 240,000 distinct CDR3 sequences, roughly 8% of them singletons. The data also belong to a second study, concerning yellow fever vaccine responses in identical twins.

Sequenced input: CD8+ T cells sorted from blood. Receptor source: a woman younger than 35 in good health. The CDR3 runs from the conserved cysteine through the conserved F or W. Fields, in order: CDR3 protein, CDR3 DNA, clone size, V gene, J gene, D gene. A D gene is named only where the DNA matches it firmly. Not every row has a clone size; where given, it reads once, few, many or a size class.

CDR3aa: CSAPTGQGSYEQYF
CDR3nt: TGCAGTGCTCCCACAGGACAGGGTTCCTACGAGCAGTACTTC
abundance: -
v_gene: TRBV20-1
j_gene: TRBJ2-7
d_gene: TRBD1

CDR3aa: CASSPGRQDNSYEQYF
CDR3nt: TGTGCCAGCAGCCCTGGGCGGCAGGACAACTCCTACGAGCAGTACTTC
abundance: few
v_gene: TRBV12-3/TRBV12-4
j_gene: TRBJ2-7
d_gene: -

CDR3aa: CASSLPRTGNPYEQYF
CDR3nt: TGTGCCAGCAGTTTGCCCCGGACAGGAAATCCCTACGAGCAGTACTTC
abundance: many
v_gene: TRBV28
j_gene: TRBJ2-7
d_gene: TRBD1

CDR3aa: CASSVDRITGELFF
CDR3nt: TGTGCCAGTAGTGTCGACAGGATAACCGGGGAGCTGTTTTTT
abundance: few
v_gene: TRBV19
j_gene: TRBJ2-2
d_gene: -

CDR3aa: CASKPGGGDNEQFF
CDR3nt: TGTGCCAGCAAGCCCGGCGGGGGGGACAATGAGCAGTTCTTC
abundance: many
v_gene: TRBV9
j_gene: TRBJ2-1
d_gene: TRBD2

CDR3aa: CSARETGGYGYTF
CDR3nt: TGCAGTGCTAGAGAGACAGGGGGCTATGGCTACACCTTC
abundance: -
v_gene: TRBV20-1
j_gene: TRBJ1-2
d_gene: TRBD1

CDR3aa: CASSVGSGVEQYF
CDR3nt: TGTGCCAGCAGTGTGGGGTCGGGCGTCGAGCAGTACTTC
abundance: -
v_gene: TRBV2
j_gene: TRBJ2-7
d_gene: -

CDR3aa: CSARDLWRGSDTGELFF
CDR3nt: TGCAGTGCTAGAGATCTGTGGAGGGGGTCGGACACCGGGGAGCTGTTTTTT
abundance: many
v_gene: TRBV20-1
j_gene: TRBJ2-2
d_gene: -

CDR3aa: CASSFWGGKGSNEQFF
CDR3nt: TGTGCCAGCAGCTTCTGGGGAGGGAAAGGGTCGAATGAGCAGTTCTTC
abundance: many
v_gene: TRBV7-9
j_gene: TRBJ2-1
d_gene: TRBD2

CDR3aa: CASSDQGVNEQYF
CDR3nt: TGTGCCAGCAGCGATCAGGGAGTAAACGAGCAGTACTTC
abundance: -
v_gene: TRBV16
j_gene: TRBJ2-7
d_gene: -

CDR3aa: CASSFKMLTGYEQYF
CDR3nt: TGTGCCAGCAGTTTTAAGATGCTTACGGGGTACGAGCAGTACTTC
abundance: -
v_gene: TRBV7-2
j_gene: TRBJ2-7
d_gene: -

CDR3aa: CASSPGTDSYEQYF
CDR3nt: TGCGCCAGCAGCCCAGGGACAGACTCCTACGAGCAGTACTTC
abundance: many
v_gene: TRBV12-3/TRBV12-4
j_gene: TRBJ2-7
d_gene: TRBD1

CDR3aa: CATGGLAGNNEQFF
CDR3nt: TGTGCCACCGGGGGACTAGCGGGGAACAATGAGCAGTTCTTC
abundance: -
v_gene: TRBV10-3
j_gene: TRBJ2-1
d_gene: TRBD2

CDR3aa: CASSQGGGLDEFF
CDR3nt: TGTGCCAGCAGCCAAGGCGGGGGACTAGACGAGTTCTTC
abundance: few
v_gene: TRBV3-1
j_gene: TRBJ2-1
d_gene: TRBD2

CDR3aa: CASSPYPVAVSYEQYF
CDR3nt: TGTGCCAGCAGTCCCTACCCAGTAGCGGTTTCCTACGAGCAGTACTTC
abundance: -
v_gene: TRBV28
j_gene: TRBJ2-7
d_gene: -

CDR3aa: CASSLATGFTEAFF
CDR3nt: TGTGCCAGCAGCTTAGCGACCGGTTTCACTGAAGCTTTCTTT
abundance: -
v_gene: TRBV7-2
j_gene: TRBJ1-1
d_gene: -

CDR3aa: CASSTLGINTEAFF
CDR3nt: TGTGCCAGCAGTACCTTAGGGATAAACACTGAAGCTTTCTTT
abundance: -
v_gene: TRBV27
j_gene: TRBJ1-1
d_gene: -

CDR3aa: CASSLGGTYTDTQYF
CDR3nt: TGTGCCAGCAGCTTAGGAGGGACCTACACAGATACGCAGTATTTT
abundance: few
v_gene: TRBV7-2
j_gene: TRBJ2-3
d_gene: -

CDR3aa: CASSPGLGSDTGELFF
CDR3nt: TGCGCCAGCAGCCCCGGACTAGGTTCAGACACCGGGGAGCTGTTTTTT
abundance: -
v_gene: TRBV4-3
j_gene: TRBJ2-2
d_gene: TRBD2

CDR3aa: CASSLISGGASNEQFF
CDR3nt: TGTGCCAGCAGCTTAATTAGCGGGGGGGCCTCGAATGAGCAGTTCTTC
abundance: -
v_gene: TRBV4-2
j_gene: TRBJ2-1
d_gene: TRBD2

CDR3aa: CASSYELAGGANTGELFF
CDR3nt: TGTGCCAGCAGTTACGAACTAGCGGGTGGCGCGAACACCGGGGAGCTGTTTTTT
abundance: many
v_gene: TRBV6-2/TRBV6-3
j_gene: TRBJ2-2
d_gene: TRBD2

CDR3aa: CASSSGNGIDTQYF
CDR3nt: TGCGCCAGCAGTTCGGGGAACGGGATAGATACGCAGTATTTT
abundance: -
v_gene: TRBV5-1
j_gene: TRBJ2-3
d_gene: -

CDR3aa: CSAIQQGSYNEQFF
CDR3nt: TGCAGTGCGATTCAACAGGGTTCCTACAATGAGCAGTTCTTC
abundance: few
v_gene: TRBV20-1
j_gene: TRBJ2-1
d_gene: -

CDR3aa: CSVPVGGRSSYEQYF
CDR3nt: TGCAGTGTCCCGGTTGGGGGTAGGAGCTCCTACGAGCAGTACTTC
abundance: many
v_gene: TRBV20-1
j_gene: TRBJ2-7
d_gene: -

CDR3aa: CASSPASSYNEQFF
CDR3nt: TGTGCCAGCTCACCAGCTAGCTCCTACAATGAGCAGTTCTTC
abundance: few
v_gene: TRBV18
j_gene: TRBJ2-1
d_gene: -

CDR3aa: CASSPRDRGRRFEKLFF
CDR3nt: TGTGCCAGCTCACCTCGAGACAGGGGCCGCCGGTTTGAAAAACTGTTTTTT
abundance: many
v_gene: TRBV18
j_gene: TRBJ1-4
d_gene: TRBD1

CDR3aa: CASISGWPTEAFF
CDR3nt: TGTGCCAGCATCTCAGGGTGGCCGACTGAAGCTTTCTTT
abundance: -
v_gene: TRBV27
j_gene: TRBJ1-1
d_gene: -